The T cell receptor (beta chain) under discussion was sequenced for a study of blood T cell repertoires in COVID-19. Looking at the study overall: Material from acute and convalescent COVID-19 was sourced from the United States, Italy and Spain. T cells, B-cell-depleted T cells, or PBMCs provided the cDNA or gDNA that served as material.

Per the study methods: For nucleated cells, counts were estimated from reference gene primer amplification. The assay was immunoSEQ multiplex PCR, and TCRdb's table has in-frame clones only and misses some. V, J and clone size were drawn from that table, and D and trimming were deduced from the DNA. The data show approximately 350,000 clones, 75% to 90% seen once. The CDR3 has 16 amino acids. From germline, CDR1 is MNHEY and CDR2 SVGAGI. Trimming removed 0 bases from V and 5 bases from J, with 15 bases in between. This clone was detected once. This TCR derives from a woman aged 60 to 75 with COVID-19, enrolled during active disease. Sequenced sample: peripheral blood. The chain carries TRBV6-5 and TRBJ2-3; maybe TRBD2 (6 bases). In DNA, the CDR3 is TGTGCCAGCAGTTACTCGAGGGGACTCGCCGAAGATACGCAGTATTTT. Its translation is CASSYSRGLAEDTQYF.